Below are 10 T cell receptor beta chains sequenced from a single sample in a study of blood T cells in healthy people across ages. PCR was performed a second time for roughly 7 to 11 cycles using a sample-barcoded 5' primer and a J-beta primer mix. One entry per CDR3 protein, called by TCRdb with MiXCR from the 5' RACE reads. This sample yields more than 600,000 distinct CDR3 sequences, of which around 25% are seen a single time; under 9.5% belongs to the top ten. This same sample was also part of a study on T cells of mothers and their children.

The source material was blood. Receptors were obtained from a boy aged 10-17 years in good health.

A few counts support this clonotype. The V gene is TRBV6-1, the J gene TRBJ2-1; D perhaps matches TRBD1 (6 bases). The J call is uncertain, as TRBJ2-7 better fits the DNA end. The CDR3 spans 13 residues. From germline, CDR1 is MNHNS and CDR2 SASEGT. The CDR3, as DNA: TGTGCCAGCAGTACGGACAGCTCCTACGAGCAGTACTTC. The encoded protein is CASSTDSSYEQYF.

The gene calls are TRBV20-1 and TRBJ2-5, with D possibly TRBD2 on 6 matching bases. The J call may be incorrect, as the DNA end agrees better with TRBJ2-7. This CDR3 spans 14 amino acids. The germline V gene has CDR1 DFQATT and CDR2 SNEGSKA (reference sequence). The CDR3 DNA reads as TGCAGTGCTAGAGATGACGCGGGGACCTACGAGCAGTACTTC. Translated: CSARDDAGTYEQYF.

The chain couples TRBV7-9 to TRBJ1-4; D remains ambiguous. V lost 4 bases and J lost 7, with 4 bases in between. Looked up from germline, CDR1 is SEHNR and CDR2 is FQNEAQ (reference sequence). The CDR3 is made up of 11 amino acids. CDR3 sequence reads: CASSSTEKLFF. The CDR3 nucleotides are TGTGCCAGCAGCTCGACTGAAAAACTGTTTTTT.

The genes are TRBV9 and TRBJ2-5; 8 bases line up with TRBD2. V was clipped by 7 bases and J by 1 base; unmatched bases: 3. Germline loops: CDR1 SGDLS, CDR2 YYNGEE. The CDR3 spans 13 residues. The chain's CDR3 is CASSAGAQETQYF. The CDR3 bases are TGTGCCAGCTCAGCGGGAGCCCAAGAGACCCAGTACTTC.

The DNA for the CDR3 is TGCAGTACCCAGGCTTCGGCAGATACGCAGTATTTT. Translation gives CSTQASADTQYF. The V gene is TRBV20-1, the J gene TRBJ2-3; D call uncertain. Germline CDR1 DFQATT, CDR2 SNEGSKA (reference sequence). This CDR3 is built from 12 residues. Trimming removed 8 bases at V and 4 bases at J, with 13 bases between.

This clonotype was seen only a few times. The chain joins TRBV27 to TRBJ1-1, with 7 positions matching TRBD1. CDR3 length: 14 residues. The junction had 10 bases not matched to a gene; V was cut back by 6 bases and J by 6 bases. The germline V gene encodes CDR1 MNHEY and CDR2 SMNVEV (reference sequence). This CDR3 reads CASRSGTEFAEAFF. The DNA of the CDR3 is TGTGCCAGCAGATCCGGGACAGAGTTCGCTGAAGCTTTCTTT.

In this sample, this clonotype turned up a few times. The rearrangement joins TRBV25-1 to TRBJ2-4, with 8 positions matching TRBD1. The ends lost 4 bases at V and 4 bases at J; junction bases unmatched: 6. Germline CDR1 MGHDK, CDR2 SYGVNS. The CDR3 covers 15 residues. CDR3 coding DNA: TGTGCCAGCAGTGGGGCGGACAGGGAAAAAAACATTCAGTACTTC. Translating gives CASSGADREKNIQYF.

The CDR3 reads CASSLTDRGLDEQYF. The CDR3 nucleotides are TGTGCCAGCAGTTTAACGGACAGGGGGTTGGACGAGCAGTACTTC. This chain uses TRBV27 with TRBJ2-5, with 10 bases matching TRBD1. The last part of the DNA fits TRBJ2-7 better; the J call may be wrong. The CDR3 has 15 residues. The germline V gene encodes CDR1 MNHEY and CDR2 SMNVEV (reference sequence).

In its sample, this clonotype was seen a few times. The chain carries TRBV19 and TRBJ1-1, with 8 bases aligning to TRBD1. Germline trimming cut 5 bases from V and 4 bases from J; bases unmatched to any gene: 9. This CDR3 contains 15 residues. Germline CDR1 reads LNHDA; CDR2 reads SQIVND (reference sequence). This CDR3 is CASSAGQGGFTEAFF. Here the CDR3 DNA reads TGTGCCAGTAGTGCCGGACAGGGAGGGTTCACTGAAGCTTTCTTT.

The chain links TRBV7-2 to TRBJ1-5; 9 bases match TRBD1. Germline CDR1 SGHTA, CDR2 FQGNSA. This CDR3 has 16 amino acids. The V segment lost 3 bases and the J segment 1 base; nucleotides outside the gene matches: 4. In nucleotides, the CDR3 is TGTGCCAGCAGCTTGAGGACAGGGGTCAGCAATCAGCCCCAGCATTTT. This translates into CASSLRTGVSNQPQHF. Complete variable domain (other parts from reference TRBV7-2 and TRBJ1-5): GAGVSQSPSNKVTEKGKDVELRCDPISGHTALYWYRQSLGQGLEFLIYFQGNSAPDKSGLPSDRFSAERTGGSVSTLTIQRTQQEDSAVYLCASSLRTGVSNQPQHFGDGTRLSIL.